This section outlines one TCR beta chain sequence together with its context. Looked up from germline, CDR1 is MNHGY and CDR2 is SAAAGT. The CDR3 totals 14 residues. V was trimmed by 6 bases and J by 11 bases, leaving 19 bases between them. This sample is part of a study of sequential checkpoint blockade in melanoma. The table came from immunoSEQ multiplex PCR; TCRdb's copy has only in-frame clones and leaves some out. The sample includes several thousand clones, roughly a quarter seen only once; the top ten take around 6.4%. Treatment defined: randomized to nivolumab then ipilimumab (arm A) or the reverse (arm B).

This TCR derives from a human donor with melanoma. The chain has TRBV6-8 and TRBJ2-2; no clear D gene. The specimen comprised tumor tissue (inferred from file names), sampled from a patient given nivolumab and ipilimumab in sequence. Here the CDR3 DNA reads TGTGCCAGCAGACGTGGGGTCGCTAAGTTTGAGCTGTTTTTT. This encodes CASRRGVAKFELFF.